The 23 T cell receptor beta chains reported below all come from one sample, sequenced in a study of blood T cell repertoires in COVID-19. Data came from immunoSEQ multiplex PCR; TCRdb stores just in-frame clones and leaves some out. The table has under 450,000 clones, 89% seen once. Sequencing was carried out using peripheral blood. The receptors here all came from a middle-aged woman with COVID-19, enrolled during active disease.

The sample holds a few counts of this clone. The chain is built from TRBV21-1 and TRBJ1-1. TRBV21-1 is a recognized pseudogene. This CDR3 region has 22 residues. CDR3 sequence reads: CASSKALVGGALRIRRNTEAFF. DNA of the CDR3: TGTGCCAGCAGCAAAGCGCTAGTAGGGGGGGCACTCCGTATCAGAAGAAACACTGAAGCTTTCTTT.

The chain recombines TRBV7-3 with TRBJ2-3; D is uncertain. Germline CDR1 and CDR2: SGHTA and FQGTGA. The CDR3 length is 16 residues. Trimming left V 3 bases short and J 0 bases short, with 13 bases between. The CDR3 coding sequence is TGTGCCAGCAGCTTCAAAGGAGATTATAGCACAGATACGCAGTATTTT. Amino acid sequence: CASSFKGDYSTDTQYF.

The CDR3 here is CASSVGVTADNEQFF. DNA for the CDR3: TGTGCCAGCAGCGTAGGCGTTACAGCAGACAATGAGCAGTTCTTC. The chain joins TRBV9 to TRBJ2-1; D ambiguous. The germline CDR1 and CDR2 sequences are SGDLS and YYNGEE. Trimming removed 0 bases at V and 5 bases at J, with 12 bases between. The CDR3 sequence is 15 residues long.

This chain joins TRBV6-5 and TRBJ1-2; D might be TRBD1 (6 bases). The germline V gene has CDR1 MNHEY and CDR2 SVGAGI. This CDR3 spans 14 amino acids. V lost 5 bases to trimming and J lost 4 bases, with 14 bases between them. This chain's CDR3 is CASSPGGRGYGYTF. For the CDR3, the DNA is TGTGCCAGCAGTCCGGGGGGCAGGGGCTATGGCTACACCTTC.

The table lists this clone with a count of one. The CDR3: CATPAGVGSNYGYTF. The CDR3 nucleotides are TGTGCCACTCCGGCCGGGGTTGGATCTAACTATGGCTACACCTTC. The J gene is TRBJ1-2, the V gene TRBV10-3; unclear D gene. The CDR3 sequence is 15 residues long. V dropped 10 bases and J dropped 0 bases, with 18 bases sitting between them. CDR1 and CDR2 (germline): ENHRY, SYGVKD.

The chain has TRBV7-9 and TRBJ1-3; 7 bases fit TRBD1. Germline CDR1 is SEHNR and CDR2 is FQNEAQ (reference sequence). The CDR3 sequence is 15 residues long. The V segment lost 6 bases and the J segment 0 bases; nucleotides outside the gene matches: 5. The CDR3 sequence: CASRPGQSSGNTIYF. CDR3 coding DNA: TGTGCCAGCAGGCCGGGACAGAGCTCTGGAAACACCATATATTTT. The complete variable domain, with remaining parts taken from reference TRBV7-9 and TRBJ1-3, reads DTGVSQNPRHKITKRGQNVTFRCDPISEHNRLYWYRQTLGQGPEFLTYFQNEAQLEKSRLLSDRFSAERPKGSFSTLEIQRTEQGDSAMYLCASRPGQSSGNTIYFGEGSWLTVV.

The chain has TRBV7-2 and TRBJ2-1; 7 nucleotides match TRBD2. In germline, CDR1 is SGHTA, CDR2 FQGNSA. V was pared by 7 bases and J by 4 bases, with 7 bases of the junction left unmatched. This CDR3 spans 14 amino acids. CDR3 nucleotides: TGTGCCAGCACCCCAGGGACTACGTACAATGAGCAGTTCTTC. Protein product: CASTPGTTYNEQFF.

V usage is TRBV24-1 and J usage is TRBJ2-3, with D hard to call. Trimming left V 5 bases short and J 1 base short, with 15 bases between. The CDR3 is 16 residues long. The germline gives CDR1 KGHDR, CDR2 SFDVKD. CDR3 in amino acids: CATSALDSLGTDTQYF. In DNA, the CDR3 is TGTGCCACCAGTGCCCTCGATAGCTTGGGCACAGATACGCAGTATTTT.

This clone has only one observation. The V and J genes are TRBV6-6 and TRBJ1-5, with TRBD1 matching over 8 bases. The CDR3 runs to 15 residues. CDR1 is MNHNY and CDR2 is SVGAGI in the germline V gene (reference sequence). Trimming cost V 7 bases and J 2 bases; bases outside gene matches: 7. CDR3 protein: CASKNRGKGNQPQHF. Here the CDR3 DNA reads TGTGCCAGCAAAAACAGGGGGAAGGGCAATCAGCCCCAGCATTTT.

This clone has just a few counts. The rearrangement uses TRBV28 and TRBJ1-2; TRBD1 matches at 11 bases. Germline assignment: CDR1 MDHEN and CDR2 SYDVKM. J lost 3 bases, V lost 8 bases, and 2 bases had no gene match. This CDR3 spans 13 amino acids. In nucleotides, the CDR3 is TGTGCCAGCTGGGACAGGGGGGACTATGGCTACACCTTC. It is translated as CASWDRGDYGYTF.

CDR3 sequence (DNA): TGTGCCAGCAGCTTGAGACAGGAAGGTAGGCAGCCCCAGCATTTT. It is translated as CASSLRQEGRQPQHF. The V call is TRBV5-6, the J call TRBJ1-5, with a possible D match to TRBD1 (6 bases). Per the germline V gene, CDR1 is SGHDT and CDR2 is YYEEEE. Trimming took 1 base from V and 7 from J, leaving 15 bases between them. The CDR3 loop spans 15 amino acids.

Concerning this clone: The same CDR3 can be traced to other DNA sequences in this sample. This chain connects TRBV27 to TRBJ1-2; 8 positions agree with TRBD1. This CDR3 contains 14 residues. J lost 5 bases, V lost 5 bases, and 7 bases had no gene match. In germline, CDR1 is MNHEY, CDR2 SMNVEV (reference sequence). CDR3 loop: CASSLTGGGYGYTF. In DNA form, the CDR3 reads TGTGCCAGCAGTCTTACAGGGGGTGGGTATGGCTACACCTTC.

J is TRBJ2-5 and V is TRBV13; 8 nucleotides align to TRBD2. This CDR3 has 16 residues. Germline CDR1 is PRHDT and CDR2 is FYEKMQ (reference sequence). V shed 0 bases, J shed 0 bases, and the junction held 3 bases outside the gene matches. In DNA, the CDR3 is TGTGCCAGCAGCTTAGGGGTAGCGGGGTACCAAGAGACCCAGTACTTC. Protein product: CASSLGVAGYQETQYF. Full variable domain (outside the CDR3, taken from reference TRBV13 and TRBJ2-5): AAGVIQSPRHLIKEKRETATLKCYPIPRHDTVYWYQQGPGQDPQFLISFYEKMQSDKGSIPDRFSAQQFSDYHSELNMSSLELGDSALYFCASSLGVAGYQETQYFGPGTRLLVL.

The chain has TRBV5-4 and TRBJ2-6; TRBD1 is a possible D gene (5 bases). The CDR3 sequence is 16 residues long. V lost 5 bases and J lost 0, with 12 bases in between. Per the germline V gene, CDR1 is SGHNT and CDR2 is YYREEE (reference sequence). This CDR3 reads CASRTDPSSGANVLTF. The DNA for the CDR3 is TGTGCCAGCAGGACAGATCCGAGCTCTGGGGCCAACGTCCTGACTTTC.

V and J are TRBV18 and TRBJ2-5; possible D gene TRBD2, 5 bases. Germline CDR1 reads KGHSH; CDR2 reads LQKENI. The CDR3 is 13 amino acids. Trimming removed 3 bases at V and 4 bases at J, with 9 bases between. DNA for the CDR3: TGTGCCAGCTCACCCCGCGAGGGAGAGACCCAGTACTTC. Translated, it gives CASSPREGETQYF.

V is TRBV7-2 and J is TRBJ2-1; possibly TRBD1 for D (5 bases). V lost 0 bases, J lost 15 bases, and 21 bases lay in between. The CDR3 consists of 15 residues. Germline V CDR1 and CDR2: SGHTA, FQGNSA. The CDR3 region has the DNA TGTGCCAGCAGCTTAGCGTCAACAGGCTCCTCCGCGTCGTTCTTC. It yields the protein CASSLASTGSSASFF.

The V gene is TRBV11-1, the J gene TRBJ1-2; 10 nucleotides match TRBD1. The V segment lost 5 bases and the J segment 7 bases; nucleotides outside the gene matches: 10. The V gene's germline CDR1 is SGHAT and CDR2 FQDESV (reference sequence). CDR3 length: 15 residues. The CDR3 DNA reads as TGTGCCAGCAGCCTCCTTCCCCGGGACAGGGGTGGCTACACCTTC. Protein product: CASSLLPRDRGGYTF.

This clone appeared once. This rearrangement joins TRBV5-1 to TRBJ2-7; D might be TRBD1 (8 bases). The CDR3 extends over 15 amino acids. Germline CDR1 SGHRS, CDR2 YFSETQ. Trimming removed 0 bases at V and 3 bases at J, with 13 bases between. CDR3 DNA sequence: TGCGCCAGCAGCTTGGGGACAGGGAGGGGCTACGAGCAGTACTTC. Translating gives CASSLGTGRGYEQYF.

This rearrangement joins TRBV5-6 to TRBJ2-7, with D tentatively TRBD1 (6 bases). V dropped 2 bases and J dropped 3 bases, with 24 bases sitting between them. This CDR3 has 18 residues. Germline V gene data show CDR1 as SGHDT and CDR2 as YYEEEE. CDR3 DNA sequence: TGTGCCAGCAGCTTCCCCCCTCGACAGGAAGAGGCCTTCTACGAGCAGTACTTC. Translation: CASSFPPRQEEAFYEQYF.

V and J are TRBV7-8 and TRBJ1-1; possibly TRBD1 for D (5 bases). Trimming removed 3 bases from V and 1 base from J, with 15 bases in between. From germline, CDR1 is SGHVS and CDR2 FQNEAQ. There are 16 residues in the CDR3. The CDR3 protein is CASSFSARGANTEAFF. The CDR3, as DNA: TGTGCCAGCAGCTTTTCTGCAAGGGGCGCGAACACTGAAGCTTTCTTT.

This rearrangement joins TRBV5-1 to TRBJ2-5, with 10 nucleotides matching TRBD1. Germline V gene lookup returns CDR1 SGHRS and CDR2 YFSETQ. Trimming at V came to 0 bases and at J to 5 bases, leaving 4 bases not matched to a gene. The CDR3 length is 15 residues. CDR3 nucleotides: TGCGCCAGCAGCTTGGGACAGGGGGCATGGGAGACCCAGTACTTC. This sequence encodes CASSLGQGAWETQYF.

This clone turned up a few times. The chain employs TRBV27 and TRBJ2-7, with a tentative D call TRBD1 (6 bases). This CDR3 is 12 amino acids long. Trimming removed 11 bases at V and 7 bases at J, with 18 bases between. Germline assignment: CDR1 MNHEY and CDR2 SMNVEV (reference sequence). In nucleotides, the CDR3 is TGTGCCTCAACTCAGGGGCTAGGTGAGCAGTACTTC. It codes for CASTQGLGEQYF.

This clone was observed a few times. The chain employs TRBV6-5 and TRBJ1-5, with D possibly matching TRBD1 (5 bases). The length of the CDR3 is 13 residues. CDR1 and CDR2 (germline): MNHEY, SVGAGI. The V gene lost 5 bases and the J gene lost 5 bases, with 10 bases spanning the gap. CDR3 bases: TGTGCCAGCAGTCGCGGGACTTATCAGCCCCAGCATTTT. Protein product: CASSRGTYQPQHF.